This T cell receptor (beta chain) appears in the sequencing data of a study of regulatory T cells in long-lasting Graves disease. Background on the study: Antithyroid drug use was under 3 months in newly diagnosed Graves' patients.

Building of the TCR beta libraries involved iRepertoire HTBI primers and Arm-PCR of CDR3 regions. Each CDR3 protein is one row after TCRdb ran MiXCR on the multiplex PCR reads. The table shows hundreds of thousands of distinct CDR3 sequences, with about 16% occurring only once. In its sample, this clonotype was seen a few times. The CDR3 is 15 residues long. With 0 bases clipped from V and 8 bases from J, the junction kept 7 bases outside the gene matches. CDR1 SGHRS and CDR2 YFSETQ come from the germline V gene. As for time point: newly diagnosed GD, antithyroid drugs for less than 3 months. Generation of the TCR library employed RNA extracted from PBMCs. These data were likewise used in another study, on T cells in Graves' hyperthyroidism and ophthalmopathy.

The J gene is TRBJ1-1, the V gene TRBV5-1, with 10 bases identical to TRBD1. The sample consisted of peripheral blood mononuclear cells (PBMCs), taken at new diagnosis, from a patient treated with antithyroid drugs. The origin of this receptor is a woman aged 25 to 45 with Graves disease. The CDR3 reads CASSLEGQGLYEAFF. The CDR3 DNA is TGCGCCAGCAGCTTGGAGGGACAGGGGCTTTACGAAGCTTTCTTT.